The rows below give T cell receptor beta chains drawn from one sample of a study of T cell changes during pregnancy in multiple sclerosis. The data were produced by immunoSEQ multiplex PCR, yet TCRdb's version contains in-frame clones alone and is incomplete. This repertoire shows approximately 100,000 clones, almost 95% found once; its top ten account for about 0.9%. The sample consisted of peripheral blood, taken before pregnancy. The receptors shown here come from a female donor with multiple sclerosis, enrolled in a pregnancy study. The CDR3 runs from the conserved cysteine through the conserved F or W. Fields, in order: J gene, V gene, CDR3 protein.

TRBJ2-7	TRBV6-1	CASSFDSYEQYF
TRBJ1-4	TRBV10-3	CAISETGPGAATNEKLFF
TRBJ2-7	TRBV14	CASSPQGYEQYF
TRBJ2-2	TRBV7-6	CASSLNFWRENTGELFF
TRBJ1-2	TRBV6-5	CASSSLGTGAGGYTF
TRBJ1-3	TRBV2	CASSPGTGFSGNTIYF
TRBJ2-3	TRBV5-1	CASSLDGSTQGAGEWTDTQYF
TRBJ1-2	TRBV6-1	CASADRVYGYTF
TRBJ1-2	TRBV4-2	CASSPTGDYGYTF
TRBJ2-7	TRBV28	CASSLGLAGFTYEQYF
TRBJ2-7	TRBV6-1	CASSPLTSGRYEQYF
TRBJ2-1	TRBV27	CASRLAGGLYNEQFF
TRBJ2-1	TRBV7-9	CASSSTGGSTEQFF
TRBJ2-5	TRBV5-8	CASSLAGRGGETQYF
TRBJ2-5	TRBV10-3	CAISKPGQQETQYF
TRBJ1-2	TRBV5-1	CASSSRRYDYGYTF
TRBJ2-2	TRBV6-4	CASSYEAGGNTGELFF
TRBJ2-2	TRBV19	CASSTERVGELFF
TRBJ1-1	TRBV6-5	CASSYSIQWNTEAFF
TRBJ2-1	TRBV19	CASKERVSYNEQFF
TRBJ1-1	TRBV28	CASSTADRTNTEAFF
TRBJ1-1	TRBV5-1	CASSRIGGNTEAFF
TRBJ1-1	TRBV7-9	CASSFSSGVNTEAFF
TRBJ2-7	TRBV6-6	CASSLGGGTYEQYF
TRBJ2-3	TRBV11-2	CASSLGDRSTDTQYF
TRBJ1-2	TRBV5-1	CASSLVVLGREPFGYTF
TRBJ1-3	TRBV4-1	CASSQPSRDTRNTIYF
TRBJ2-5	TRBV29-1	CSVDLQGRETQYF
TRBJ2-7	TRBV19	CASSISTGNYEQYF
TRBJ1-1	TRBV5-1	CASFPGDRDLTEAFF
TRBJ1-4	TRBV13	CASSLRQTNEKLFF
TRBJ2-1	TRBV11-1	CASSLVQGPYNEQFF
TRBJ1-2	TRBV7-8	CASSYQVAGDYGYTF